This TCR beta chain was identified in a study of blood T cell repertoires in COVID-19. Study as a whole: T cells, B-cell-depleted T cells, or PBMCs provided the cDNA or gDNA that served as material.

Original processing methods: Reference gene primer amplification gave nucleated cell count estimates. This table comes from immunoSEQ multiplex PCR, and its TCRdb copy is limited to in-frame clones, with some not included. From that table come the V and J calls and clone size; the DNA was used to work out D and trimming. The sample contains 100,000 to 150,000 clones, around 88% of which appear only once. In germline, CDR1 is SNHLY, CDR2 FYNNEI. CDR3 length equals 14 residues. V was trimmed by 7 bases and J by 3 bases, leaving 13 bases between them. The V call is TRBV2, the J call TRBJ1-5, with D possibly being TRBD1 (5 bases). This sequence was found in a man in his fifties with acute or convalescent COVID-19. Sample: peripheral blood. The chain's CDR3 is CASNGGLNNQPQHF. The CDR3 bases are TGTGCCAGCAACGGGGGGTTGAACAATCAGCCCCAGCATTTT.